This T cell receptor beta chain was sequenced in a study of blood T cells in healthy people across ages. Study conclusions and caveats: The long-lived group displayed more naive CD4+ cells, plus higher diversity, than the aged donors did.

There are 20 residues in the CDR3. The germline gives CDR1 LGHDT, CDR2 YNNKEL (reference sequence). V trimming: 6 bases; J trimming: 1 base; junction bases outside the gene matches: 21. A note on this clonotype: Antigen unknown.

Primers used in a second PCR of roughly 6 to 11 cycles were a sample-barcoded 5' primer and a J-beta primer mix. With 12 random nucleotides, a template-switch adaptor tagged each individual cDNA molecule. No fewer than 2.5 million CDR3-containing paired-end reads came from each sample. TCRdb independently ran MiXCR on the 5' RACE reads; one entry per CDR3 protein. The sample shows about 1.4 million distinct CDR3 sequences, around 59% of them seen only once. The receptor comes from a man aged 18 to 30 in good health. The specimen sequenced was blood. This chain connects TRBV3-1 to TRBJ2-3; 8 nucleotides agree with TRBD2. The CDR3 DNA sequence: TGTGCCAGCAGACTTAACCCCCCGTGGGAGCGGGGGTGGGGCACAGATACGCAGTATTTT. It codes for CASRLNPPWERGWGTDTQYF.